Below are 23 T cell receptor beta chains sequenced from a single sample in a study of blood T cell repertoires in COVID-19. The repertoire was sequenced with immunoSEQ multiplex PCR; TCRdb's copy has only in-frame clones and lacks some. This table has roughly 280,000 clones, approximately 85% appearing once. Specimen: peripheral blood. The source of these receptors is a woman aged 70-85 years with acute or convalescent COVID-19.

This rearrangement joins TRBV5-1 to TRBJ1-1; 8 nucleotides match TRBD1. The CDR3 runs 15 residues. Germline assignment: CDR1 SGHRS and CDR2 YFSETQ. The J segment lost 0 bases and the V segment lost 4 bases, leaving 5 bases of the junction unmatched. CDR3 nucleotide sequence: TGCGCCAGCAGCCCCCCGGGACAGGTGAACACTGAAGCTTTCTTT. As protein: CASSPPGQVNTEAFF. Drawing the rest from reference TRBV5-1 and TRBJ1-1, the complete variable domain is KAGVTQTPRYLIKTRGQQVTLSCSPISGHRSVSWYQQTPGQGLQFLFEYFSETQRNKGNFPGRFSGRQFSNSRSEMNVSTLELGDSALYLCASSPPGQVNTEAFFGQGTRLTVV.

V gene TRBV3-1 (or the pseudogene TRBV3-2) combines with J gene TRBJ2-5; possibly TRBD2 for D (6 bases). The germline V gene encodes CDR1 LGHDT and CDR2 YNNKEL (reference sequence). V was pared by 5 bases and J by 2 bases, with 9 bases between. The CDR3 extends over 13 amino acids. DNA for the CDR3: TGTGCCAGCAGCTGGGAGGTACAAGAGACCCAGTACTTC. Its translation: CASSWEVQETQYF.

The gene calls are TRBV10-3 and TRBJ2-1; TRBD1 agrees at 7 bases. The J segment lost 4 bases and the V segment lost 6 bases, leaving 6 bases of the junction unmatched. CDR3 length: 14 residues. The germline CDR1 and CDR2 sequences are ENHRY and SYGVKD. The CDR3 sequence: CAIRPQGDYNEQFF. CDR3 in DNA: TGTGCCATCAGGCCCCAGGGGGATTACAATGAGCAGTTCTTC.

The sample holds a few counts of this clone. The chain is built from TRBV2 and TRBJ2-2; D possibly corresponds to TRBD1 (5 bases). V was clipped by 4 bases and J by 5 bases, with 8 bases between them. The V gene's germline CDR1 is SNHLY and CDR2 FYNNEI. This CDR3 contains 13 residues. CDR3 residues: CASSVQGTGELFF. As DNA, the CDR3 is TGTGCCAGCAGTGTCCAGGGTACCGGGGAGCTGTTTTTT.

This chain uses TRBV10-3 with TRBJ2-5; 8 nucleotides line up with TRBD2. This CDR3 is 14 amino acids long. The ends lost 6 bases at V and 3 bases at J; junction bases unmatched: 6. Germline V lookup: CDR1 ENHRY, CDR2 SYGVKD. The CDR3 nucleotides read TGTGCCATCAGGGGAGCGGGGGCCAAAGAGACCCAGTACTTC. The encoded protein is CAIRGAGAKETQYF.

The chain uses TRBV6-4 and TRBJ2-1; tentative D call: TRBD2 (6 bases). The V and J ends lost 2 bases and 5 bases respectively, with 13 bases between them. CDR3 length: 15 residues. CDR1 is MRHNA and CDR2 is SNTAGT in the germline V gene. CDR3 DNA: TGTGCCAGCAGTGACGGAGGGGTCAGCCACAATGAGCAGTTCTTC. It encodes CASSDGGVSHNEQFF.

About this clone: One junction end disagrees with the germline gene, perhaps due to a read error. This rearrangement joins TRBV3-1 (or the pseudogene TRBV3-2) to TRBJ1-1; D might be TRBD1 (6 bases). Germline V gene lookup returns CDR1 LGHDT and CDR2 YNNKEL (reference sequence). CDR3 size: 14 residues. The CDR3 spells CASSRTTGNTEVFF. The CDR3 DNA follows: TGTGCCAGCAGCCGTACGACAGGAAACACTGAAGTTTTCTTT.

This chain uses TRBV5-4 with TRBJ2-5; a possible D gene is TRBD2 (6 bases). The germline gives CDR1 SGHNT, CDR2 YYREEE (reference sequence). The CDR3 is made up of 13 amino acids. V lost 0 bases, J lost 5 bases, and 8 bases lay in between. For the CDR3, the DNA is TGTGCCAGCAGCTTGGCCGCGGGGGAGACCCAGTACTTC. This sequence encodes CASSLAAGETQYF.

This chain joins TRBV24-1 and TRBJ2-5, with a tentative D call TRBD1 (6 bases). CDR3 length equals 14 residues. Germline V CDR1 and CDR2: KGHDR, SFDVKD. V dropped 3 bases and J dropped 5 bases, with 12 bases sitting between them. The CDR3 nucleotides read TGTGCCACCAGTGATCCAGGGGTCCGGGAGACCCAGTACTTC. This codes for CATSDPGVRETQYF.

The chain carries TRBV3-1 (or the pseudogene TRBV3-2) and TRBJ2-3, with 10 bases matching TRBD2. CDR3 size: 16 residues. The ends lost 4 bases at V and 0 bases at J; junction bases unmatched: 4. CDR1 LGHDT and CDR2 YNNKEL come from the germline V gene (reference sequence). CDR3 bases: TGTGCCAGCAGCCTCAGGACTAGCGGAAGCACAGATACGCAGTATTTT. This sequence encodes CASSLRTSGSTDTQYF.

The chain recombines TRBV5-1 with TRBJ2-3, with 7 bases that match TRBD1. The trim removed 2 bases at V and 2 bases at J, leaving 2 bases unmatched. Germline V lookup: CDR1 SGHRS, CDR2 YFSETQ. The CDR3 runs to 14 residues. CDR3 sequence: CASSFTGDTDTQYF. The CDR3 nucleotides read TGCGCCAGCAGCTTCACAGGGGACACAGATACGCAGTATTTT.

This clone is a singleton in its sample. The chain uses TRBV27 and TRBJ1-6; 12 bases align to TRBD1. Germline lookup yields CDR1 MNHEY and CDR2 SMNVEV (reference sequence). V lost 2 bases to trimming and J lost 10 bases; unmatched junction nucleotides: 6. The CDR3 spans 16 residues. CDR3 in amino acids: CASSLEGTGGGSPLHF. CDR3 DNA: TGTGCCAGCAGTTTAGAAGGGACAGGGGGCGGGTCACCCCTCCACTTT.

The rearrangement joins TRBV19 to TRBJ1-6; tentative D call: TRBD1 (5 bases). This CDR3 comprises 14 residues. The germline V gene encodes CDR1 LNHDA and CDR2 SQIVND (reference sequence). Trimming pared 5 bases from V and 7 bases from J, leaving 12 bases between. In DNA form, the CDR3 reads TGTGCCAGTAGTTGGGGCTCCGGGAATTCACCCCTCCACTTT. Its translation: CASSWGSGNSPLHF.

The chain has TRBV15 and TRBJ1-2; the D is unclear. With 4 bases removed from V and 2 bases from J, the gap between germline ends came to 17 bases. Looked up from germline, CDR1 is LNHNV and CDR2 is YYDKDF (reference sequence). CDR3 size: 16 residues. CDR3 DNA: TGTGCCACCAGCATCCACCATTTGAGAACCAACTATGGCTACACCTTC. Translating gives CATSIHHLRTNYGYTF. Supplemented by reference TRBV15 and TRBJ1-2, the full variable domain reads DAMVIQNPRYQVTQFGKPVTLSCSQTLNHNVMYWYQQKSSQAPKLLFHYYDKDFNNEADTPDNFQSRRPNTSFCFLDIRSPGLGDTAMYLCATSIHHLRTNYGYTFGSGTRLTVV.

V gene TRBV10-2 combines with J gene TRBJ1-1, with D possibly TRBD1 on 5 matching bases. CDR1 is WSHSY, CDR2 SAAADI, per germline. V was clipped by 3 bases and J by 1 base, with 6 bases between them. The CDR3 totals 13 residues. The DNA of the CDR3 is TGCGCCAGCAGTGATACAGGGAACACTGAAGCTTTCTTT. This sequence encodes CASSDTGNTEAFF.

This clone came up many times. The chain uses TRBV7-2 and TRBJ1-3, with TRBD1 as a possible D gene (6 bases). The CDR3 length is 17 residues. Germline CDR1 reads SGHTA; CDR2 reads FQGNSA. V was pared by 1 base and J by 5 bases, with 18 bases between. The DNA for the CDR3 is TGTGCCAGCAGCTTAGAGAGCGGGGGCCAGGGCAGAAACACCATATATTTT. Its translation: CASSLESGGQGRNTIYF.

The CDR3, as DNA: TGCGCCAGCAGCCAAGATCGACAGATTAACTATGGCTACACCTTC. Its protein is CASSQDRQINYGYTF. The chain is built from TRBV4-1 and TRBJ1-2, with D perhaps matching TRBD1 (5 bases). CDR3 size: 15 residues. With 0 bases removed from V and 1 base from J, the gap between germline ends came to 9 bases. Germline lookup yields CDR1 MGHRA and CDR2 YSYEKL.

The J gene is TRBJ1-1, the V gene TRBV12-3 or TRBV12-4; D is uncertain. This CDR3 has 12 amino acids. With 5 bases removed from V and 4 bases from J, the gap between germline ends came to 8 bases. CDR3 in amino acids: CASSLSFTEAFF. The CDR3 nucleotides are TGTGCCAGCAGTCTAAGCTTCACTGAAGCTTTCTTT.

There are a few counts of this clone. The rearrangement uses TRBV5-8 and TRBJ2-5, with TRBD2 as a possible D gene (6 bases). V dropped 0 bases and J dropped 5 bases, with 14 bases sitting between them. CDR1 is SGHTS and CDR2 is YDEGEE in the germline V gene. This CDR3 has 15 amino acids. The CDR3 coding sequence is TGTGCCAGCAGCTTGGAGCCGGGGGTTTATGAGACCCAGTACTTC. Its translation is CASSLEPGVYETQYF. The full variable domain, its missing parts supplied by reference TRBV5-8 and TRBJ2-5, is EAGVTQSPTHLIKTRGQQATLRCSPISGHTSVYWYQQALGLGLQFLLWYDEGEERNRGNFPPRFSGRQFPNYSSELNVNALELEDSALYLCASSLEPGVYETQYFGPGTRLLVL.

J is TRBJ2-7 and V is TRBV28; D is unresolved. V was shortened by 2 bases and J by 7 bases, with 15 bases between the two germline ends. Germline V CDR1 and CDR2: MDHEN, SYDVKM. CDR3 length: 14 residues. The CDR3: CASSLNTVPPEQYF. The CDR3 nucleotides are TGTGCCAGCAGTTTAAACACAGTCCCCCCGGAGCAGTACTTC. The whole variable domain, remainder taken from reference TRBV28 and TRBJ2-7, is DVKVTQSSRYLVKRTGEKVFLECVQDMDHENMFWYRQDPGLGLRLIYFSYDVKMKEKGDIPEGYSVSREKKERFSLILESASTNQTSMYLCASSLNTVPPEQYFGPGTRLTVT.

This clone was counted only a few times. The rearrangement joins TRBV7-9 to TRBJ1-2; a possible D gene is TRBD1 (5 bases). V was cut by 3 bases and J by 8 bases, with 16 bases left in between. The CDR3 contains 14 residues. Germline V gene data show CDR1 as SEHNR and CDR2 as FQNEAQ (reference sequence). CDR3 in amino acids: CASSFPAGHGGYTF. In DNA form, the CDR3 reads TGTGCCAGCAGCTTCCCAGCGGGGCATGGAGGCTACACCTTC.

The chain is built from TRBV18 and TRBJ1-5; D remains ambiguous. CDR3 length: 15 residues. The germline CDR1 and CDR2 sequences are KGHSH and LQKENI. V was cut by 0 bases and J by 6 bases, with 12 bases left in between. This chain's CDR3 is CASSPPGRAGQPQHF. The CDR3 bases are TGTGCCAGCTCACCACCAGGGAGAGCGGGTCAGCCCCAGCATTTT.

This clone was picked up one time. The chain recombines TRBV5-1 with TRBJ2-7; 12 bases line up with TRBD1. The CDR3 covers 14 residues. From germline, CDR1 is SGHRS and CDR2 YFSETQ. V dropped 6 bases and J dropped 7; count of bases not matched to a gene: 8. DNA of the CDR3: TGCGCCAGCACCCCGGGACAGGGGGCTTGGGAGCAGTACTTC. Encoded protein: CASTPGQGAWEQYF. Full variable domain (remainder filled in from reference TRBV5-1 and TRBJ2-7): KAGVTQTPRYLIKTRGQQVTLSCSPISGHRSVSWYQQTPGQGLQFLFEYFSETQRNKGNFPGRFSGRQFSNSRSEMNVSTLELGDSALYLCASTPGQGAWEQYFGPGTRLTVT.